Listed here is a single T cell receptor (beta chain). The record originates from a study of blood T cells in healthy people across ages. A second 7 to 11 cycle PCR used barcoded and J-beta primers. TCRdb processed the 5' RACE reads anew with MiXCR; each CDR3 protein has one entry. The sample carries about a million distinct CDR3 sequences, about 53% recorded once. Germline CDR1 and CDR2: DFQATT and SNEGSKA (reference sequence). The length of the CDR3 is 13 residues. The sample providers were healthy Caucasian people from Russia, aged about 6 to 95. The J gene is TRBJ2-7, the V gene TRBV20-1; D not resolved. The TCR comes from a woman aged 55-70 years in good health. The specimen sequenced was blood. For the CDR3, the DNA is TGCAGCGCACCTCTGGGGTTGTCCTACGAGCAGTACTTC. It yields the protein CSAPLGLSYEQYF.